This T cell receptor (beta chain) emerged from a study of blood T cell repertoires in COVID-19. In the original workflow: Amplified reference gene primers provided the basis for estimating nucleated cell counts. Some clones are missing from TCRdb's copy, which holds only in-frame ones; the method was immunoSEQ multiplex PCR. V, J and clone size derive from that table, while D and trimming were established from the DNA sequence. The table lists under 250,000 clones, around 81% of them singletons. The CDR3 covers 15 residues. Germline V gene sequence: CDR1 SGHTA, CDR2 FQGNSA. The germline V and J ends were trimmed by 3 bases and 0 bases, with 9 bases remaining between them.

The V and J genes are TRBV7-2 and TRBJ2-1, with D perhaps TRBD2 (5 bases). Sequencing used PBMCs or T cells enriched from blood (not recorded which). The TCR was taken from a man under 40 with acute COVID-19. The CDR3, as DNA: TGTGCCAGCAGCTTTGACCGGGGCTCCTACAATGAGCAGTTCTTC. As protein: CASSFDRGSYNEQFF.